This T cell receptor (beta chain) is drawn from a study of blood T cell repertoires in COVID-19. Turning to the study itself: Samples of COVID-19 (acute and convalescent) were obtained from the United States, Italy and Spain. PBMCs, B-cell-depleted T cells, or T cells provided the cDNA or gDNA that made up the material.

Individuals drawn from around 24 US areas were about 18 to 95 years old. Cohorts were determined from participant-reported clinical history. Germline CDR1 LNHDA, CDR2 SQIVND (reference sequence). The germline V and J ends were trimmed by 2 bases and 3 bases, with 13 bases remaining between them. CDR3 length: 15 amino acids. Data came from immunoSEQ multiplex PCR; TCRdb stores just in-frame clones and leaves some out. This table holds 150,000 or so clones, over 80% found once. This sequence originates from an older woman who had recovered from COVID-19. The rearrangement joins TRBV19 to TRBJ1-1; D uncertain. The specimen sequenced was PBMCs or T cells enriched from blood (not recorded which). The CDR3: CASSIRAVGDTEAFF. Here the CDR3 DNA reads TGTGCCAGTAGTATAAGGGCAGTCGGGGACACTGAAGCTTTCTTT. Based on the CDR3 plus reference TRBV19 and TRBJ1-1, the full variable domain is DGGITQSPKYLFRKEGQNVTLSCEQNLNHDAMYWYRQDPGQGLRLIYYSQIVNDFQKGDIAEGYSVSREKKESFPLTVTSAQKNPTAFYLCASSIRAVGDTEAFFGQGTRLTVV.